These T cell receptor beta chains were read from a single sample in a study of cytomegalovirus exposure and HLA in healthy donors. TCRdb keeps only in-frame clones here, not all; method: immunoSEQ multiplex PCR. The sample has about 120,000 clones, approximately 80% seen once. Material for sequencing was PBMCs. The receptors here all came from a man between 35 and 55 years old in good health and CMV-seropositive. The CDR3 runs from the conserved cysteine through the conserved F or W. Each record gives: D gene, clone size, J gene, V gene, CDR3 protein, CDR3 DNA. A D gene is named only where the DNA matches it firmly. The size of a clone is reported for some rows only, either as once, few or many, or as a class for expanded clones.

.	.	TRBJ2-1	TRBV5-1	CASNAGGNEQFF	TGCGCCAGCAACGCTGGGGGGAATGAGCAGTTCTTC
.	.	TRBJ2-7	TRBV30	CAWSPSLGEERPYEQYF	TGTGCCTGGAGTCCCAGTCTGGGGGAGGAGCGCCCCTACGAGCAGTACTTC
TRBD1	.	TRBJ1-1	TRBV10-3	CAISESPDRDTEAFF	TGTGCCATCAGTGAGTCGCCCGACAGGGATACTGAAGCTTTCTTT
TRBD1	.	TRBJ1-5	TRBV19	CASTRTGWVNQPQHF	TGTGCCAGCACGAGGACAGGGTGGGTCAATCAGCCCCAGCATTTT
TRBD1	.	TRBJ1-1	TRBV28	CASTEGQMNTEAFF	TGTGCCAGCACTGAGGGACAGATGAACACTGAAGCTTTCTTT
TRBD2	.	TRBJ2-2	TRBV6-5	CASSYSMGGGAGELFF	TGTGCCAGCAGTTACTCGATGGGCGGGGGGGCCGGGGAGCTGTTTTTT
TRBD1	.	TRBJ1-4	TRBV29-1	CSVEGAGNEKLFF	TGCAGCGTGGAGGGGGCGGGGAATGAAAAACTGTTTTTT
TRBD1	.	TRBJ1-2	TRBV7-3	CASSRTGGYGYTF	TGTGCCAGCAGCCGGACAGGGGGCTATGGCTACACCTTC
.	.	TRBJ2-7	TRBV28	CASSLLVGEQYF	TGTGCCAGCAGTTTGCTAGTAGGCGAGCAGTACTTC
TRBD1	.	TRBJ1-1	TRBV7-9	CASSQSGQKNTEAFF	TGTGCCAGCAGCCAATCGGGACAGAAGAACACTGAAGCTTTCTTT
TRBD1	.	TRBJ2-7	TRBV27	CASSVTGAYEQYF	TGTGCCAGCAGTGTAACAGGGGCTTACGAGCAGTACTTC
TRBD1	few	TRBJ2-7	TRBV27	CASLPPRTGRNEQYF	TGTGCCAGCCTCCCTCCCCGGACAGGGAGGAACGAGCAGTACTTC
.	.	TRBJ1-4	TRBV4-1	CASSTRTEKLFF	TGCGCCAGCAGCACCCGGACAGAAAAACTGTTTTTT
.	.	TRBJ2-3	TRBV5-1	CASSLVRTGTDTQYF	TGCGCCAGCAGCTTGGTTCGGACAGGCACAGATACGCAGTATTTT
.	once	TRBJ1-6	TRBV2	CASSEAVSPLHF	TGTGCCAGCAGTGAGGCAGTTTCACCCCTCCACTTT
.	.	TRBJ2-5	TRBV11-3	CASLPGQETQYF	TGTGCCAGCCTTCCGGGACAAGAGACCCAGTACTTC
TRBD1	.	TRBJ1-5	TRBV2	CASSPTGGLNQPQHF	TGTGCCAGCAGCCCGACAGGGGGCCTTAATCAGCCCCAGCATTTT
TRBD2	.	TRBJ2-7	TRBV28	CASRTGTSHEQYF	TGTGCCAGCAGGACCGGGACTAGCCACGAGCAGTACTTC
TRBD2	.	TRBJ2-3	TRBV19	CATSLRGGTDTQYF	TGTGCCACTTCTCTTCGGGGGGGCACAGATACGCAGTATTTT
.	.	TRBJ2-2	TRBV5-1	CASSLVSGPTGELFF	TGCGCCAGCAGCTTGGTGTCAGGGCCCACCGGGGAGCTGTTTTTT
.	.	TRBJ2-3	TRBV13	CASAPQTTPTDTQYF	TGTGCCTCAGCCCCCCAAACTACACCCACAGATACGCAGTATTTT
.	.	TRBJ1-4	TRBV9	CASSVDPEEKLFF	TGTGCCAGCAGCGTAGACCCGGAGGAAAAACTGTTTTTT
.	.	TRBJ2-1	TRBV7-2	CASSYTVPGIEQFF	TGTGCCAGCAGCTATACGGTACCAGGGATAGAGCAGTTCTTC
.	.	TRBJ2-7	TRBV5-5	CASSLYYRDEQYF	TGTGCCAGCAGTCTTTACTACAGGGACGAGCAGTACTTC
.	.	TRBJ2-2	TRBV19	CASSTATHRYTGELFF	TGTGCCAGTAGTACAGCAACCCACAGATACACCGGGGAGCTGTTTTTT
TRBD1	.	TRBJ2-1	TRBV7-9	CASSARTGPSYNEQFF	TGTGCCAGCAGCGCCCGGACAGGGCCCTCCTACAATGAGCAGTTCTTC
TRBD1	.	TRBJ2-7	TRBV19	CASSPRTGVTYEQYF	TGTGCCAGTAGTCCAAGGACAGGGGTGACCTACGAGCAGTACTTC
.	.	TRBJ2-1	TRBV6-4	CASSVLTGRYSEQFF	TGTGCCAGCAGTGTACTTACAGGGCGCTATTCGGAGCAGTTCTTC
.	.	TRBJ1-1	TRBV5-1	CASSFQTASNTEAFF	TGCGCCAGCAGCTTCCAGACAGCATCGAACACTGAAGCTTTCTTT
TRBD1	few	TRBJ2-4	TRBV7-2	CASSLEWAGGNSQYF	TGTGCCAGCAGCTTAGAGTGGGCAGGGGGAAACAGTCAGTACTTC
.	.	TRBJ2-2	TRBV2	CASSRVLTNTGELFF	TGTGCCAGCAGTCGGGTCCTTACGAACACCGGGGAGCTGTTTTTT
.	.	TRBJ1-1	TRBV11-2	CASSFTANTEAFF	TGTGCCAGCAGCTTCACAGCGAACACTGAAGCTTTCTTT
TRBD1	.	TRBJ2-7	TRBV6-1	CASSAPGQFDYEQYF	TGTGCCAGCAGTGCACCGGGACAGTTTGACTACGAGCAGTACTTC
TRBD2	.	TRBJ2-3	TRBV5-1	CASSLGLAGETDTQYF	TGCGCCAGCAGCTTGGGGCTAGCGGGGGAGACAGATACGCAGTATTTT
TRBD1	.	TRBJ1-1	TRBV5-4	CASSWDSFMNTEAFF	TGTGCCAGCAGCTGGGACAGCTTCATGAACACTGAAGCTTTCTTT
TRBD2	.	TRBJ2-2	TRBV9	CASSPRTSSTGELFF	TGTGCCAGCAGCCCCCGGACTAGTAGCACCGGGGAGCTGTTTTTT
TRBD1	.	TRBJ2-7	TRBV7-3	CASSLDRAYEQYF	TGTGCCAGTAGCTTAGACAGGGCCTACGAGCAGTACTTC
TRBD1	once	TRBJ2-5	TRBV5-1	CASSLSTGDDVQHF	TGCGCCAGCAGCCTCTCGACAGGGGATGATGTCCAGCACTTC
TRBD2	.	TRBJ2-3	TRBV7-9	CASSLEGGSDTQYF	TGTGCCAGCAGCTTAGAGGGAGGGTCGGATACGCAGTATTTT
.	.	TRBJ1-3	TRBV30	CACPSVGVSGNTIYF	TGTGCCTGCCCATCCGTGGGAGTCTCTGGAAACACCATATATTTT
.	.	TRBJ1-1	TRBV11-2	CASSMPGQKNTEAFF	TGTGCCAGCAGCATGCCGGGACAAAAAAACACTGAAGCTTTCTTT
TRBD1	.	TRBJ2-7	TRBV28	CASEGTDKYEQYF	TGTGCCAGCGAGGGGACAGACAAATACGAGCAGTACTTC
.	.	TRBJ1-5	TRBV7-2	CASSLAGAGHQPQHF	TGTGCCAGCAGCTTAGCTGGGGCAGGGCATCAGCCCCAGCATTTT
.	.	TRBJ2-2	TRBV7-2	CASSLVRVGSRWTGELFF	TGTGCCAGCAGCTTAGTGAGGGTAGGATCCCGTTGGACCGGGGAGCTGTTTTTT
.	.	TRBJ2-7	TRBV14	CASSHPGHRSYEQYF	TGTGCCAGCAGCCATCCGGGACACCGTTCCTACGAGCAGTACTTC
.	.	TRBJ1-5	TRBV9	CASSVGQANQPQHF	TGTGCCAGCAGCGTAGGACAGGCCAATCAGCCCCAGCATTTT
.	.	TRBJ2-5	TRBV30	CAWSRQEIQETQYF	TGTGCCTGGAGCCGCCAGGAAATCCAAGAGACCCAGTACTTC
.	.	TRBJ1-1	TRBV25-1	CASSDGRRDYTEAFF	TGTGCCAGCAGTGACGGCCGCAGGGATTACACTGAAGCTTTCTTT
.	.	TRBJ1-6	TRBV19	CATKDRGEDNSPLHF	TGTGCCACTAAGGACAGAGGAGAAGATAATTCACCCCTCCACTTT
.	.	TRBJ1-2	TRBV6-5	CASMEGPNYGYTF	TGTGCCAGCATGGAGGGGCCGAACTATGGCTACACCTTC
TRBD1	.	TRBJ2-3	TRBV5-1	CASSLIQGIRPDTQYF	TGCGCCAGCAGCTTAATACAGGGGATCCGACCAGATACGCAGTATTTT
.	.	TRBJ1-6	TRBV7-9	CASSLMAAGNSPLHF	TGTGCCAGCAGCTTAATGGCGGCAGGGAATTCACCCCTCCACTTT
.	few	TRBJ1-4	TRBV6-1	CASTMGRPGELFF	TGTGCCAGCACTATGGGACGGCCAGGGGAACTGTTTTTT
TRBD2	.	TRBJ2-1	TRBV10-3	CAISESRSSGGIDEQFF	TGTGCCATCAGTGAGTCCCGGAGTAGCGGGGGGATCGATGAGCAGTTCTTC
TRBD1	once	TRBJ1-1	TRBV4-3	CASSPGQGTTEAFF	TGCGCCAGCAGCCCGGGACAGGGGACTACGGAAGCTTTCTTT
TRBD1	.	TRBJ2-7	TRBV19	CASRATGGYDYEQYF	TGTGCCAGTAGGGCTACAGGGGGTTACGACTACGAGCAGTACTTC
.	.	TRBJ1-1	TRBV4-2	CASSHIRTGSNTEAFF	TGTGCCAGCAGCCATATCCGGACGGGATCGAACACTGAAGCTTTCTTT
.	.	TRBJ2-7	TRBV21-1	CASSTGQVYEQYF	TGTGCCAGCAGCACGGGACAGGTCTACGAGCAGTACTTC
.	few	TRBJ1-5	TRBV4-1	CASSQGITRGLGQPQHF	TGCGCCAGCAGCCAAGGGATTACAAGGGGACTCGGACAGCCCCAGCATTTT